One sample yielded the 7 T cell receptor beta chains listed below, sequenced in a study of T cells after posttransplantation cyclophosphamide. Data came from immunoSEQ multiplex PCR; TCRdb stores just in-frame clones and leaves some out. The repertoire consists of some 52,000 clones, with roughly 84% occurring once and the leading ten covering around 2.8%. The sample consisted of PBMCs. The receptors originated from a young man with a blood cancer, CMV-positive, and with a related stem cell donor.

V gene TRBV19 combines with J gene TRBJ2-7, with D tentatively TRBD1 (5 bases). CDR1 and CDR2 (germline): LNHDA, SQIVND (reference sequence). The ends were cut back, 2 bases at V and 3 bases at J, with 11 bases in the middle. CDR3 length equals 14 residues. CDR3 in amino acids: CASSIYSGFYEQYF. CDR3 in DNA: TGTGCCAGTAGTATATATTCAGGGTTCTACGAGCAGTACTTC.

This rearrangement joins TRBV4-3 to TRBJ1-2; D not certain. This CDR3 spans 16 amino acids. V was trimmed by 0 bases and J by 6 bases, leaving 17 bases between them. Germline values: CDR1 LGHNA, CDR2 YSLEER. The CDR3 nucleotides are TGCGCCAGCAGCCAAGAGTGGGCACTTTTGGTCCATGGCTACACCTTC. Translating gives CASSQEWALLVHGYTF.

This clone was seen only once. The J gene is TRBJ2-7, the V gene TRBV5-1, with D hard to call. In germline, CDR1 is SGHRS, CDR2 YFSETQ. CDR3 size: 17 residues. V gave up 4 bases and J gave up 2 bases, with 22 bases separating them. The CDR3 is CASSPAPIEEPAYEQYF. CDR3 in DNA: TGCGCCAGCAGCCCCGCGCCCATAGAGGAGCCGGCCTACGAGCAGTACTTC.

The CDR3 region has the DNA TGTGCCAGCAGTTTAACCAGCGGGAGCTCCTACGAGCAGTACTTC. Protein: CASSLTSGSSYEQYF. The rearrangement links TRBV6-5 to TRBJ2-7; TRBD2 agrees at 8 bases. The J segment lost 0 bases and the V segment lost 4 bases, leaving 5 bases of the junction unmatched. The CDR3 spans 15 residues. Germline CDR1 is MNHEY and CDR2 is SVGAGI.

This clone was detected a few times. V gene TRBV4-3 combines with J gene TRBJ1-4, with 9 positions matching TRBD1. Trimming at V came to 5 bases and at J to 1 base, leaving 5 bases not matched to a gene. This CDR3 region has 16 residues. From germline, CDR1 is LGHNA and CDR2 YSLEER. CDR3 DNA: TGCGCCAGCAGCTACCGACAGGGGGTAACTAATGAAAAACTGTTTTTT. Translation gives CASSYRQGVTNEKLFF.

The chain joins TRBV5-1 to TRBJ2-7; TRBD2 aligns across 9 bases. This CDR3 contains 16 residues. Per germline, CDR1 SGHRS and CDR2 YFSETQ. V shed 0 bases, J shed 2 bases, and the junction held 6 bases outside the gene matches. The CDR3 DNA follows: TGCGCCAGCAGCTTGGCGGGGACTAGCTTACCCTACGAGCAGTACTTC. Translating gives CASSLAGTSLPYEQYF. The variable domain in full, completed from reference TRBV5-1 and TRBJ2-7, reads KAGVTQTPRYLIKTRGQQVTLSCSPISGHRSVSWYQQTPGQGLQFLFEYFSETQRNKGNFPGRFSGRQFSNSRSEMNVSTLELGDSALYLCASSLAGTSLPYEQYFGPGTRLTVT.

The V and J genes are TRBV7-9 and TRBJ1-3; 7 nucleotides agree with TRBD1. Trimming cost V 5 bases and J 0 bases; bases outside gene matches: 4. The CDR3 is 15 residues long. The germline gives CDR1 SEHNR, CDR2 FQNEAQ (reference sequence). CDR3 sequence reads: CASSDRAISGNTIYF. In nucleotides, the CDR3 is TGTGCCAGCAGCGACAGGGCTATCTCTGGAAACACCATATATTTT.